This is a list of T cell receptor beta chains from one sample in a study of technical replicates of blood from a handful of donors. The assay was immunoSEQ multiplex PCR, and TCRdb's table has in-frame clones only and misses some. The sample includes 60,000 to 65,000 clones, around 93% of them seen just once. The sample comprised PBMCs. All receptors come from a human donor in good health. Some clones in this sample may be carry-over from other donors' samples. The CDR3 runs from the conserved cysteine through the conserved F or W. D genes are given only for firm matches. Only some rows state a clone size, as once, few, many or a class for expanded clones.

TRBV2,TRBJ1-1,NA,NA,12,TGTGCCAGCGGGCGGGAGGGCGCTGAAGCTTTCTTT,CASGREGAEAFF
TRBV4-3,TRBJ2-7,NA,NA,15,TGCGCCAGCAGCCAAGATAGGGGGGGTTCCTACGAGCAGTACTTC,CASSQDRGGSYEQYF
TRBV4-2,TRBJ2-7,TRBD2,once,14,TGTGCCAGCAGCCAAGCGGGAGGGCCGTGGGAGCAGTACTTC,CASSQAGGPWEQYF
TRBV10-3,TRBJ2-2,TRBD2,NA,19,TGTGCCATCAGTGCCCTTAAACCTGCGCGCGGGGGGCTGAGCGGGGAGCTGTTTTTT,CAISALKPARGGLSGELFF
TRBV10-3,TRBJ1-3,NA,NA,15,TGTGCCATCAGTGAGTACAGCAACTCTGGAAACACCATATATTTT,CAISEYSNSGNTIYF
TRBV7-9,TRBJ1-1,NA,NA,11,TGTGCCAGCAGCTTACAGTCTGAAGCTTTCTTT,CASSLQSEAFF
TRBV7-9,TRBJ1-4,NA,NA,15,TGTGCCAGCAGCCCGAAGCAGACAGTTAATGAAAAACTGTTTTTT,CASSPKQTVNEKLFF
TRBV19,TRBJ1-1,TRBD1,once,15,TGTGCCAGTAGTCCCCGGACAGGAGGGAACACTGAAGCTTTCTTT,CASSPRTGGNTEAFF
TRBV5-1,TRBJ2-3,TRBD1,NA,18,TGCGCCAGCAGCTTGGGGCCCAAGACAGGGGGAAACACAGATACGCAGTATTTT,CASSLGPKTGGNTDTQYF
TRBV6-5,TRBJ2-3,NA,NA,14,TGTGCCAGCAGCCAAATCCGACTAGAAGCTACGCAGTATTTT,CASSQIRLEATQYF
TRBV12-5,TRBJ2-2,NA,NA,17,TGTGCTAGTGGTTTGGCTTGGGGCTCCCGTGCGGCCGGGGAGCTGTTTTTT,CASGLAWGSRAAGELFF
TRBV5-4,TRBJ1-2,TRBD1,once,14,TGTGCCAGCAGCCCTGACAGGGTCGGGTATGGCTACACCTTC,CASSPDRVGYGYTF
TRBV4-1,TRBJ1-2,TRBD1,NA,15,TGCGCCAGCAGCCAAGAACCCCAGGGGGCGCTTGGCTACACCTTC,CASSQEPQGALGYTF
TRBV7-9,TRBJ2-1,TRBD2,NA,15,TGTGCCAGCAGCCCTCCAAGCGGGGGGGCGGGGGAGCAGTTCTTC,CASSPPSGGAGEQFF
TRBV27,TRBJ2-2,NA,NA,15,TGTGCCAGCAGTTTATTCAGGGAAGAGAACGGGGAGCTGTTTTTT,CASSLFREENGELFF
TRBV5-4,TRBJ1-4,NA,NA,15,TGTGCCAGCAGCAGAGGGTCCAAGGCGAATGAAAAACTGTTTTTT,CASSRGSKANEKLFF
TRBV7-8,TRBJ1-1,NA,once,14,TGTGCCAGCAGCGAACGGAGGGGACCCTCGGGAGCTTTCTTT,CASSERRGPSGAFF
TRBV14,TRBJ1-6,NA,NA,15,TGTGCCAGCAGCCCACGGACAGCCTATAATTCACCCCTCCACTTT,CASSPRTAYNSPLHF
TRBV7-8,TRBJ2-7,NA,NA,15,TGTGCCAGCAGTCACTCCTCAGGGGACCTTTACGAGCAGTACTTC,CASSHSSGDLYEQYF
TRBV21-1,TRBJ1-1,NA,NA,17,TGTGCCAGCAGCGACCTTGGTGGCGTGACAGGGGACACTGAAGCTTTCTTT,CASSDLGGVTGDTEAFF
TRBV5-1,TRBJ1-4,NA,NA,15,TGCGCCAGCAGCACGGGACACACGACTAATGAAAAACTGTTTTTT,CASSTGHTTNEKLFF
TRBV11-1,TRBJ1-3,TRBD1,NA,18,TGTGCCAGCAGCTCCGGGACAGGGGCCGGTACTCGGCGAAACACCATATATTTT,CASSSGTGAGTRRNTIYF
TRBV5-1,TRBJ2-7,TRBD2,once,15,TGCGCCAGCAGCTTGAATGGGCGGGGGGACGACGAGCAGTACTTC,CASSLNGRGDDEQYF
TRBV5-1,TRBJ2-7,NA,NA,14,TGCGCCAGCAGCTTGGCTGCGGAGACCTACGAGCAGTACTTC,CASSLAAETYEQYF
TRBV11-2,TRBJ2-5,NA,once,16,TGTGCCAGCAGCTTTATCGAGAATACCCCCCAAGAGACCCAGTACTTC,CASSFIENTPQETQYF
TRBV4-1,TRBJ2-7,TRBD2,NA,16,TGCGCCAGCAGCCAAGATCACGAGCGGGGGGCATACGAGCAGTACTTC,CASSQDHERGAYEQYF
TRBV11-3,TRBJ2-3,TRBD2,NA,17,TGTGCCAGCAGCGCAGGACTAGCGGGGGGGGCAGCGGATACGCAGTATTTT,CASSAGLAGGAADTQYF
TRBV6-5,TRBJ2-7,TRBD1,NA,13,TGTGCCAGCACCCTACCAGGGGGCGACGAGCAGTACTTC,CASTLPGGDEQYF
TRBV9,TRBJ2-5,TRBD2,once,16,TGTGCCAGCAGCGCAGGGACTAGCGGGAGAAAAGAGACCCAGTACTTC,CASSAGTSGRKETQYF
TRBV7-2,TRBJ2-1,NA,NA,11,TGTGCCAGCGGGGGCATAAGTCAGCAGTTCTTC,CASGGISQQFF
TRBV30,TRBJ2-7,NA,NA,13,TGTGCCTGGAGTAAATACGGGGGCTACGAGCAGTACTTC,CAWSKYGGYEQYF
TRBV5-6,TRBJ2-5,TRBD2,NA,17,TGTGCCAGCAGCCGAACATACACTAGCGGGGGAATGGAGACCCAGTACTTC,CASSRTYTSGGMETQYF
TRBV5-1,TRBJ2-3,NA,NA,12,TGCGCCAGCAGCGAGCCCGGGGGTACGCAGTATTTT,CASSEPGGTQYF
TRBV5-8,TRBJ2-7,TRBD2,NA,15,TGTGCCAGCAGCTTGGGTCTGCGGGAGGCGTACGAGCAGTACTTC,CASSLGLREAYEQYF
TRBV30,TRBJ1-5,NA,once,15,TGTGCCTGGAGTGTACAGGGCAGTAACAATCAGCCCCAGCATTTT,CAWSVQGSNNQPQHF
TRBV7-2,TRBJ2-3,TRBD2,NA,17,TGTGCCAGCAGCCCAGGACTAGCGGGGGGCTATGGGGATACGCAGTATTTT,CASSPGLAGGYGDTQYF
TRBV6-1,TRBJ2-5,NA,NA,11,TGTGCCAGCAGTGACCAGGGTACCCAGTACTTC,CASSDQGTQYF
TRBV4-2,TRBJ2-3,TRBD2,NA,18,TGTGCCAGCAGCCAAGATCAATTAGGCGGGGGGGCCTCAGATACGCAGTATTTT,CASSQDQLGGGASDTQYF
TRBV2,TRBJ2-1,NA,few,12,TGTGCCAGCCGGAGCGGGTGGAGTGAGCAGTTCTTC,CASRSGWSEQFF
TRBV6-1,TRBJ1-5,NA,NA,11,TGTGCCAGCAGTGAGCTGCAGTCCCAGCATTTT,CASSELQSQHF
TRBV4-2,TRBJ2-2,NA,once,15,TGTGCCAGCAGCCAGCCAGGGGTTAACACCGGGGAGCTGTTTTTT,CASSQPGVNTGELFF
TRBV9,TRBJ2-1,TRBD1,NA,16,TGTGCCAGCAGCGTAGGAGGGGTAGGGGGCCCCGATGAGCAGTTCTTC,CASSVGGVGGPDEQFF
TRBV6-4,TRBJ2-2,NA,NA,14,TGTGCCAGCAGTGACCTACCTAGTACCGGGGAGCTGTTTTTT,CASSDLPSTGELFF
TRBV5-4,TRBJ1-3,TRBD1,NA,13,TGTGCCAGCAGCGGGGACAGTGGAAACACCATATATTTT,CASSGDSGNTIYF
TRBV6-5,TRBJ2-7,TRBD1,NA,14,TGTGCCAGCAGAGAAGGGACAGGGCGGTACGAGCAGTACTTC,CASREGTGRYEQYF
TRBV7-9,TRBJ1-2,TRBD1,NA,17,TGTGCCAGCAGCATCTCCGGGACAGGGGGGAGAGGCTATGGCTACACCTTC,CASSISGTGGRGYGYTF
TRBV30,TRBJ2-4,TRBD2,NA,14,TGTGCCTGGAGTTCCGACCCGGGGCTAGCGGGCAGATACTTC,CAWSSDPGLAGRYF
TRBV19,TRBJ1-5,NA,NA,12,TGTGCCAGTAGCGCGGGGGGTCAGCCCCAGCATTTT,CASSAGGQPQHF
TRBV2,TRBJ2-7,NA,NA,13,TGTGCTAGCTCCCGTGAGATGTCCTACGAGCAGTACTTC,CASSREMSYEQYF
TRBV5-8,TRBJ1-5,TRBD1,NA,16,TGTGCCAGCAGCGTGGTGAGAGGGGGCCTAAATCAGCCCCAGCATTTT,CASSVVRGGLNQPQHF
TRBV19,TRBJ2-1,TRBD2,NA,14,TGTGCCAGTAGTCTTGGGGCGGGGACTAGTGAGCAGTTCTTC,CASSLGAGTSEQFF
TRBV2,TRBJ2-5,TRBD2,NA,17,TGTGCCAGCAGTCCCGGGACTAGCGGGGGGGCCGTGGAGACCCAGTACTTC,CASSPGTSGGAVETQYF
TRBV11-2,TRBJ2-7,NA,NA,16,TGTGCCAGCAGCCCGCAACCCGAGGTGGACTCCTACGAGCAGTACTTC,CASSPQPEVDSYEQYF
TRBV5-5,TRBJ2-2,NA,NA,15,TGTGCCAGCAGGATCGGGGGGCTGAACACCGGGGAGCTGTTTTTT,CASRIGGLNTGELFF